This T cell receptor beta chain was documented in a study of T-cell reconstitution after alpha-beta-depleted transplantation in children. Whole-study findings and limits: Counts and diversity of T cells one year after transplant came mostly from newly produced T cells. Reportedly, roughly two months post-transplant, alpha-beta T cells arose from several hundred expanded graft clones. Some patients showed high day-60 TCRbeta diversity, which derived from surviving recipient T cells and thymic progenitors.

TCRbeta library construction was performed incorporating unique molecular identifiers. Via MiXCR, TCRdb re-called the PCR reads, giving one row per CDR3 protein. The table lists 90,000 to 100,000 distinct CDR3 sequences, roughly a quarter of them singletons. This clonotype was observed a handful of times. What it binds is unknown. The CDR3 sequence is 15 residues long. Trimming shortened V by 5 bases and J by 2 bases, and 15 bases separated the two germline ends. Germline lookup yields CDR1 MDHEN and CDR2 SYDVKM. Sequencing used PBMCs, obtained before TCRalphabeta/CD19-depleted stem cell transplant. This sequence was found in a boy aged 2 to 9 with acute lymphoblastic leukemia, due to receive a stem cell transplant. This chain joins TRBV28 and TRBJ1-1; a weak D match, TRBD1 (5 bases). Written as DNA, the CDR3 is TGTGCCAGCAGTACTTCCGGGACGGGAAACACTGAAGCTTTCTTT. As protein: CASSTSGTGNTEAFF.